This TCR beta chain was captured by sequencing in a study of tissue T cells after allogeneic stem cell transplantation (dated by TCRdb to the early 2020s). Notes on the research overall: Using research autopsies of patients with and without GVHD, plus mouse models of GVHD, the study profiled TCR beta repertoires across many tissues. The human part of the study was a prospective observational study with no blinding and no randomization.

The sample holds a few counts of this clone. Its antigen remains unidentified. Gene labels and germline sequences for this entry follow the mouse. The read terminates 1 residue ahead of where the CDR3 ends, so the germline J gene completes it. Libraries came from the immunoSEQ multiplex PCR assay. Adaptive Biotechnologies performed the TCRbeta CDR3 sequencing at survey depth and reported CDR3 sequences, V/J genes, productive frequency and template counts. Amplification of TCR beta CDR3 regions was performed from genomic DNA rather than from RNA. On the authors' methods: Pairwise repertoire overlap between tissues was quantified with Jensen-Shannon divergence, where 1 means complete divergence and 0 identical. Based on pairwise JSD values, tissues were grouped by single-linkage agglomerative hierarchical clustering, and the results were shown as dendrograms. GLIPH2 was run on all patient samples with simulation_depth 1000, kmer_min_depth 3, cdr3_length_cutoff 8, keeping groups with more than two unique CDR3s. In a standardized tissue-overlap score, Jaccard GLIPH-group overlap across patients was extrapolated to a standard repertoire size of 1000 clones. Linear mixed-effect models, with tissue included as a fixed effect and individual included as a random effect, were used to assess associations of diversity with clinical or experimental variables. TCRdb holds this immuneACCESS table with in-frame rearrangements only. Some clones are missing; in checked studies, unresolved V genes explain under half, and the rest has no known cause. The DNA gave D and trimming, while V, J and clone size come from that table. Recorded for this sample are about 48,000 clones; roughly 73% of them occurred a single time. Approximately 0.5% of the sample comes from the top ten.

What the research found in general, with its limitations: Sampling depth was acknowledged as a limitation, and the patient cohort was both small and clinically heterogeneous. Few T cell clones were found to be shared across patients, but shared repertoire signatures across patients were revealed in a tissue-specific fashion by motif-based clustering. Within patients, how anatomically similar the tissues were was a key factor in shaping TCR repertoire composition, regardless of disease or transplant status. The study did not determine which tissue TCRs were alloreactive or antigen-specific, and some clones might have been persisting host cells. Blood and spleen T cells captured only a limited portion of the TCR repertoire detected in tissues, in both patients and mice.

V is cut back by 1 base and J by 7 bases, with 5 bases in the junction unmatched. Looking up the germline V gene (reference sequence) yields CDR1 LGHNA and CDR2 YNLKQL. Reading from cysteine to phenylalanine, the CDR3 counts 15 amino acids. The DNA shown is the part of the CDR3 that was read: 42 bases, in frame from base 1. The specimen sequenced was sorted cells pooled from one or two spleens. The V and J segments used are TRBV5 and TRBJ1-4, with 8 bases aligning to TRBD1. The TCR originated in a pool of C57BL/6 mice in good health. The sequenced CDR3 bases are TGTGCCAGCAGCCAAGCAGGGGGCGAGAGCGAAAGATTATTT. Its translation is CASSQAGGESERLF. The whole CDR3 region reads CASSQAGGESERLFF.